This TCR beta chain appears in the sequencing data of a study of Graves' ophthalmopathy and Graves' hyperthyroidism. This CDR3 has 16 amino acids. Germline V CDR1 and CDR2: SNHLY, FYNNEI. Trimming left V 2 bases short and J 3 bases short, with 17 bases between. TCR beta CDR3 amplification used RNA transcripts. HTBI primers were employed in first-round RT-PCR, then a second-round multiplex PCR followed. TCRdb used MiXCR to reprocess the multiplex PCR reads, holding one entry per CDR3 protein. Of around 660,000 distinct CDR3 sequences detected, roughly 39% appear once; the ten largest clones hold roughly 3.5%.

The specimen was peripheral blood. This chain joins TRBV2 and TRBJ2-7, with D perhaps TRBD2 (6 bases). This sequence originates from an adult man with Graves' ophthalmopathy. CDR3 in DNA: TGTGCCAGCAGTGAAACTAGCAGCTATAAACGCTACGAGCAGTACTTC. Its protein is CASSETSSYKRYEQYF.